The 12 T cell receptor beta chains reported below all come from one sample, sequenced in a study of cytomegalovirus exposure and HLA in healthy donors. The study ran its PCR with 60 Vbeta and 13 Jbeta primers. The table came from immunoSEQ multiplex PCR; TCRdb's copy has only in-frame clones and leaves some out. Among some 200,000 clones listed, around 85% were seen once. Sequencing input: PBMCs. Receptors were obtained from a man in his fifties in good health and CMV-seronegative.

The chain uses TRBV2 and TRBJ2-1, with TRBD2 as a possible D gene (7 bases). With 2 bases removed from V and 4 bases from J, the gap between germline ends came to 12 bases. This CDR3 is built from 15 residues. CDR1 and CDR2 (germline): SNHLY, FYNNEI. The CDR3 is CASSERGAAYNEQFF. CDR3 in DNA: TGTGCCAGCAGTGAACGGGGGGCCGCTTACAATGAGCAGTTCTTC.

The chain joins TRBV2 to TRBJ1-3; weak D call: TRBD1 (6 bases). The CDR3 covers 14 residues. CDR1 is SNHLY and CDR2 is FYNNEI in the germline V gene. V dropped 4 bases and J dropped 4 bases, with 11 bases sitting between them. The CDR3 nucleotides are TGTGCCAGCAGTGCGGGGGGCCTCGGAAACACCATATATTTT. Amino acid sequence: CASSAGGLGNTIYF.

This clone was seen just once. The rearrangement links TRBV5-4 to TRBJ2-3; maybe TRBD2 (5 bases). Germline V CDR1 and CDR2: SGHNT, YYREEE (reference sequence). V lost 5 bases and J lost 2, with 15 bases in between. The CDR3 runs 15 residues. As DNA, the CDR3 is TGTGCCAGCAGTCTGGAAGGGAGCGTCACAGATACGCAGTATTTT. Protein: CASSLEGSVTDTQYF.

The chain joins TRBV11-2 to TRBJ2-2; 7 positions match TRBD2. The junction had 16 bases not matched to a gene; V was cut back by 5 bases and J by 7 bases. The CDR3 is 17 residues long. CDR1 and CDR2 from the germline V gene are SGHAT and FQNNGV. CDR3 DNA sequence: TGTGCCAGCAGCACCATGCCGGGACTACCCAAGGACGGGGAGCTGTTTTTT. It specifies CASSTMPGLPKDGELFF.

V and J are TRBV9 and TRBJ2-3, with D perhaps TRBD2 (6 bases). Trimming took 5 bases from V and 2 from J, leaving 21 bases between them. Germline V gives CDR1 SGDLS, CDR2 YYNGEE. The CDR3 is 17 residues long. The CDR3: CASSHPSDLSYTDTQYF. Here the CDR3 DNA reads TGTGCCAGCAGTCATCCTAGCGACCTTAGCTACACAGATACGCAGTATTTT.

Written as DNA, the CDR3 is TGTGCCAGCAGTAAATCTAGCGGGGAAATTTACAATGAGCAGTTCTTC. Its translation: CASSKSSGEIYNEQFF. This rearrangement joins TRBV6-4 to TRBJ2-1, with 9 bases identical to TRBD2. Germline lookup yields CDR1 MRHNA and CDR2 SNTAGT. Trimming took 5 bases from V and 4 from J; bases not matched to a gene: 9. CDR3 length equals 16 residues.

The chain links TRBV19 to TRBJ2-1; 8 nucleotides align to TRBD2. CDR1 is LNHDA and CDR2 is SQIVND in the germline V gene (reference sequence). The CDR3 spans 15 residues. V trimming: 4 bases; J trimming: 8 bases; junction bases outside the gene matches: 10. In DNA form, the CDR3 reads TGTGCCAGTAGTACCGCGGGGGGCCGGCCCCATGAGCAGTTCTTC. Its translation: CASSTAGGRPHEQFF.

This chain links TRBV18 with TRBJ1-6; D might be TRBD1 (5 bases). The CDR3 is 15 amino acids. V dropped 2 bases and J dropped 10 bases, with 15 bases sitting between them. Germline loops: CDR1 KGHSH, CDR2 LQKENI. The chain's CDR3 is CASSPTGGPASPLHF. The CDR3 DNA is TGTGCCAGCTCACCAACAGGTGGTCCGGCGTCACCCCTCCACTTT.

The chain recombines TRBV29-1 with TRBJ1-1; perhaps TRBD1 as D (6 bases). CDR3 length: 13 residues. The germline V gene encodes CDR1 SQVTM and CDR2 ANQGSEA. Trimming took off 3 bases at V and 0 bases at J, with 8 bases between the two ends. The CDR3 sequence is CSVDRDMNTEAFF. The CDR3 DNA reads as TGCAGCGTTGACAGGGACATGAACACTGAAGCTTTCTTT.

The V and J genes are TRBV7-3 and TRBJ2-1, with 15 bases matching TRBD2. CDR1 is SGHTA and CDR2 is FQGTGA in the germline V gene. The V segment lost 5 bases and the J segment 0 bases; nucleotides outside the gene matches: 8. CDR3 length: 19 residues. As DNA, the CDR3 is TGTGCCAGCAGCCCCCTGGGACTAGCGGGGGGAAGCTCCTACAATGAGCAGTTCTTC. This gives the protein CASSPLGLAGGSSYNEQFF.

The V gene is TRBV5-8, the J gene TRBJ2-1; 8 bases align to TRBD2. Germline values: CDR1 SGHTS, CDR2 YDEGEE. V trimming: 7 bases; J trimming: 0 bases; junction bases outside the gene matches: 6. This CDR3 is 15 amino acids long. The CDR3 reads CASRLRGDSYNEQFF. CDR3 sequence (DNA): TGTGCCAGCCGGTTGCGGGGGGACTCCTACAATGAGCAGTTCTTC.

The chain couples TRBV5-6 to TRBJ2-4, with 10 bases aligning to TRBD1. J gave up 8 bases and V 4 bases, and 6 bases lay outside the gene matches. The CDR3 loop spans 14 amino acids. In germline, CDR1 is SGHDT, CDR2 YYEEEE. Here the CDR3 reads CASSTRQGAYIQYF. For the CDR3, the DNA is TGTGCCAGCAGCACTCGACAGGGGGCGTACATTCAGTACTTC.